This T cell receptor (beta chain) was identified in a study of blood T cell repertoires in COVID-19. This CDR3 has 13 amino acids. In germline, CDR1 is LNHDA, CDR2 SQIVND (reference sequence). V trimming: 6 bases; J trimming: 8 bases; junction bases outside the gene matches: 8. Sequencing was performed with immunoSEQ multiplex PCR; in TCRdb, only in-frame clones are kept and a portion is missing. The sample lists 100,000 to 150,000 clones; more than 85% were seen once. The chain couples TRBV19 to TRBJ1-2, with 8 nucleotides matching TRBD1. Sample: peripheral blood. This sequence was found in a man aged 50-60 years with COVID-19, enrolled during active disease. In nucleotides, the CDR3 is TGTGCCAGTAGGTCGACAGGGGCTGGCGGCTACACCTTC. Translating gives CASRSTGAGGYTF.